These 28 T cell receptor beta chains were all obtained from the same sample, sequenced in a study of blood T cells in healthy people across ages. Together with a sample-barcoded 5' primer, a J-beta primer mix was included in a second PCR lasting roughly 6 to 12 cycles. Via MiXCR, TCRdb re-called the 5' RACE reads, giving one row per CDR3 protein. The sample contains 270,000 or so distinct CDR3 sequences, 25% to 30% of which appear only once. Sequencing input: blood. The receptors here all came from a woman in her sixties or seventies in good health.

CDR3 loop: CASSPRTGEAETQYF. The CDR3 bases are TGTGCCAGCTCACCACGGACAGGGGAGGCAGAGACCCAGTACTTC. The gene calls are TRBV18 and TRBJ2-5; 9 bases fit TRBD1. The trim removed 1 base at V and 4 bases at J, leaving 4 bases unmatched. CDR3 length equals 15 residues. The germline V gene has CDR1 KGHSH and CDR2 LQKENI.

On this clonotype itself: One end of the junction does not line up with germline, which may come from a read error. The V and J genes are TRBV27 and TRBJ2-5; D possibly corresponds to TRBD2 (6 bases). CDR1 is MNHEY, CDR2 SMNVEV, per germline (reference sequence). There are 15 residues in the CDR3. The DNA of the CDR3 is TGTGCCAACAGTTTATCACCAGGGCGGGGTGAGACCCAGTACTTC. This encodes CANSLSPGRGETQYF.

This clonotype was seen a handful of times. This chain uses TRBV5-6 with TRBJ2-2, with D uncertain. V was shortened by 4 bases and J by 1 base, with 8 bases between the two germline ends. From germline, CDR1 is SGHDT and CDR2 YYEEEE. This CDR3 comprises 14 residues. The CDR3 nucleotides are TGTGCCAGCAGCCGCCGACAGAACACCGGGGAGCTGTTTTTT. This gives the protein CASSRRQNTGELFF.

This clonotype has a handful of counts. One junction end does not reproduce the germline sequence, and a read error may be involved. CDR3 in DNA: TGCGTCAGCAGCAGATGGCCAGGGGGCGCAGAATCACCCCTCCACTTT. This codes for CVSSRWPGGAESPLHF. The chain combines TRBV5-1 with TRBJ1-6; 8 bases are shared with TRBD1. Looked up from germline, CDR1 is SGHRS and CDR2 is YFSETQ. This CDR3 comprises 16 residues.

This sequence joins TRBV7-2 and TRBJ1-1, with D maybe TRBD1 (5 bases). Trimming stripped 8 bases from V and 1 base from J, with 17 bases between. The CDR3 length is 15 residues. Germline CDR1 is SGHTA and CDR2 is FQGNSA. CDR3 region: CASAVPGPKNTEAFF. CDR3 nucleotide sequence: TGTGCCAGCGCAGTACCGGGACCCAAGAACACTGAAGCTTTCTTT.

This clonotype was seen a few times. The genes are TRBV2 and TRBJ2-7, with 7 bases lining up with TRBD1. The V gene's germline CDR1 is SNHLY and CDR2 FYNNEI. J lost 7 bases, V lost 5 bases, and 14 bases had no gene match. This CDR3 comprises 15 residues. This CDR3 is CASSREPGQSLEQYF. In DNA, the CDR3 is TGTGCCAGCAGTAGGGAGCCGGGACAGTCTCTGGAGCAGTACTTC.

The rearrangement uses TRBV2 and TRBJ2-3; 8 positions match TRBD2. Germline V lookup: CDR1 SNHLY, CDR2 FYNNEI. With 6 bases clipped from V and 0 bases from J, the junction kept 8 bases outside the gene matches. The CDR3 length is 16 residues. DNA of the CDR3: TGTGCCAGCAGAAGACTAGCGAGTCTTAGCACAGATACGCAGTATTTT. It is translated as CASRRLASLSTDTQYF.

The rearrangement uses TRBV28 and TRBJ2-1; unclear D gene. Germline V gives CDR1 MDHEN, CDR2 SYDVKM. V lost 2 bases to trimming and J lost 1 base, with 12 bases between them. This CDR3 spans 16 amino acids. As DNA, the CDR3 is TGTGCCAGCAGTTTACCAGGTGCCCAATCCTACAATGAGCAGTTCTTC. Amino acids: CASSLPGAQSYNEQFF.

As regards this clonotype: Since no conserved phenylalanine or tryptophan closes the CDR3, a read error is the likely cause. The CDR3 loop reads CSVSPPGEDTQYS. The CDR3 coding sequence is TGCAGCGTTAGCCCCCCCGGAGAAGATACGCAGTATTCT. The J gene is TRBJ2-3, the V gene TRBV29-1, with unresolved D. The CDR3 sequence is 13 residues long. CDR1 SQVTM and CDR2 ANQGSEA come from the germline V gene. Between the trimmed V and J ends, which lost 5 bases and 5 bases, there was a span of 14 bases.

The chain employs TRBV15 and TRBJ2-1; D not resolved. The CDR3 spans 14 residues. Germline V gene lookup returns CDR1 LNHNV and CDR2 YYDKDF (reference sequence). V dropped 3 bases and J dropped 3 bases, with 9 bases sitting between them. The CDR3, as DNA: TGTGCCACCAGCAGTAACCCGAACTACAATGAGCAGTTCTTC. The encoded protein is CATSSNPNYNEQFF. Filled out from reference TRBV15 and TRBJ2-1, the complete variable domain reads DAMVIQNPRYQVTQFGKPVTLSCSQTLNHNVMYWYQQKSSQAPKLLFHYYDKDFNNEADTPDNFQSRRPNTSFCFLDIRSPGLGDTAMYLCATSSNPNYNEQFFGPGTRLTVL.

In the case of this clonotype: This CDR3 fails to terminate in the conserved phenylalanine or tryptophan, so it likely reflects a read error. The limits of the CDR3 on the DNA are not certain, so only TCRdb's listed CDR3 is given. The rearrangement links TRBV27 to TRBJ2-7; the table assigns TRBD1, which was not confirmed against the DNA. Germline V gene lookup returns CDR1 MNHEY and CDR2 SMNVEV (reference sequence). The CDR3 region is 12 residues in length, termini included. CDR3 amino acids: CASSFGTVNFNL.

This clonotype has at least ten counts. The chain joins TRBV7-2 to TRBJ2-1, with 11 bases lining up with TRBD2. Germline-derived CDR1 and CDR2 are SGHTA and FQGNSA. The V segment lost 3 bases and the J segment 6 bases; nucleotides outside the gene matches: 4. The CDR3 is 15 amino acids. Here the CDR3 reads CASSLTSGKGNEQFF. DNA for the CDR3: TGTGCCAGCAGCTTGACTAGCGGGAAGGGCAATGAGCAGTTCTTC.

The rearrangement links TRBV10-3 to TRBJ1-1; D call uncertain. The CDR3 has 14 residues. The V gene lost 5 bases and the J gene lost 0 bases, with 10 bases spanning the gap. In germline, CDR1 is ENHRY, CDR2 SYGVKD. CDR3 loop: CAISSGTLNTEAFF. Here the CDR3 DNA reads TGTGCCATCAGTTCCGGAACACTGAACACTGAAGCTTTCTTT.

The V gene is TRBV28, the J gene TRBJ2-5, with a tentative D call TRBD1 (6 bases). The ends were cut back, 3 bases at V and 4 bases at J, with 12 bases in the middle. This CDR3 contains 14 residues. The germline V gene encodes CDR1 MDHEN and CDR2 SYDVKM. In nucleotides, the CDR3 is TGTGCCAGCAGTTTGGGTGGGGGCGCAGAGACCCAGTACTTC. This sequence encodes CASSLGGGAETQYF.

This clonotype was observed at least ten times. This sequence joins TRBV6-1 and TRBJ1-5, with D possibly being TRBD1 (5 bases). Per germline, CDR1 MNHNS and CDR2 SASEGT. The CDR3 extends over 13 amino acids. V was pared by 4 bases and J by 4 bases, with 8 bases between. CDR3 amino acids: CASSGTSNQPQHF. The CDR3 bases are TGTGCCAGCAGTGGGACATCGAATCAGCCCCAGCATTTT.

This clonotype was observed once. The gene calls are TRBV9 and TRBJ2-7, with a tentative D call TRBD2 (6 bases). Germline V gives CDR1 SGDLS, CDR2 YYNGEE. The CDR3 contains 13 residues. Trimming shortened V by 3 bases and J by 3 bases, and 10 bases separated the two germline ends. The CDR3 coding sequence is TGTGCCAGCAGCGCGGGACTTAACTACGAGCAGTACTTC. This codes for CASSAGLNYEQYF.

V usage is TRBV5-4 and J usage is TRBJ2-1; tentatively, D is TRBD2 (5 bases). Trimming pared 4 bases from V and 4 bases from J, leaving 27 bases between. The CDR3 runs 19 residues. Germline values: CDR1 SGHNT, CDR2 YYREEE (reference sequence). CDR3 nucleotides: TGTGCCAGCAGCGGAAAGGGAGCGACTCCAGAAGTGGGGTACAATGAGCAGTTCTTC. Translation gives CASSGKGATPEVGYNEQFF.

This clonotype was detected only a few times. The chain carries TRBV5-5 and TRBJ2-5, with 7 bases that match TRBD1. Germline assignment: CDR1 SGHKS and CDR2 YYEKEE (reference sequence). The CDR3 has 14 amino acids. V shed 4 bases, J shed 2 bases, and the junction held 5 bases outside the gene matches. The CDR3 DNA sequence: TGTGCCAGCAGCACTGGGGACAGACAAGAGACCCAGTACTTC. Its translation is CASSTGDRQETQYF.

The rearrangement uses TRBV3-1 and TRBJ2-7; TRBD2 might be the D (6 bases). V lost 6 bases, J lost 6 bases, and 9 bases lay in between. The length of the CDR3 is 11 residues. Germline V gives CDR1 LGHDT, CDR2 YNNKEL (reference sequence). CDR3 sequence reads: CASRKAGEQYF. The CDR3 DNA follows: TGTGCCAGCAGAAAAGCGGGCGAGCAGTACTTC.

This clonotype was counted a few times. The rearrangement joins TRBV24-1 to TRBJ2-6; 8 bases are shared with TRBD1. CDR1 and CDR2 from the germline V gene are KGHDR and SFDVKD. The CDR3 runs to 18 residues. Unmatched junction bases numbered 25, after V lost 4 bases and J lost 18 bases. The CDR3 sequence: CATSDTRQGSSGANIPTF. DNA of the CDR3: TGTGCCACCAGTGACACAAGACAGGGGAGCTCTGGGGCCAACATCCCGACTTTC.

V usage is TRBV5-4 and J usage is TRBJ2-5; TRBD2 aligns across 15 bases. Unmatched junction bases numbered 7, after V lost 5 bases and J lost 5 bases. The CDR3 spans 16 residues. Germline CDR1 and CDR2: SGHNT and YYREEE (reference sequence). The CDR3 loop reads CASSGLAGGRAETQYF. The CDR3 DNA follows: TGTGCCAGCAGTGGACTAGCGGGAGGGCGGGCCGAGACCCAGTACTTC. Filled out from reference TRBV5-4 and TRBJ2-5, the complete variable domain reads ETGVTQSPTHLIKTRGQQVTLRCSSQSGHNTVSWYQQALGQGPQFIFQYYREEENGRGNFPPRFSGLQFPNYSSELNVNALELDDSALYLCASSGLAGGRAETQYFGPGTRLLVL.

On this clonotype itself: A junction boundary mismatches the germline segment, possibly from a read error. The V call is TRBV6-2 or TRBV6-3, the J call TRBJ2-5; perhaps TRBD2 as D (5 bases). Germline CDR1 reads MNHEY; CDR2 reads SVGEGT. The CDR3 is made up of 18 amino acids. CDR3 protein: CASRNLERTGSLKETQCF. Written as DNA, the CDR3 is TGTGCCAGCAGGAACCTCGAGAGGACTGGGTCCCTCAAAGAGACCCAGTGCTTC.

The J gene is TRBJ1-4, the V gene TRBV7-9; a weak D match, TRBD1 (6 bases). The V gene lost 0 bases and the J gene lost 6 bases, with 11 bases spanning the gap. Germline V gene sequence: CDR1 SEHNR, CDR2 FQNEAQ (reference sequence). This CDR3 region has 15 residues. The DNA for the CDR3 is TGTGCCAGCAGCTTAGCGTGGGGGCGGGATGAAAAACTGTTTTTT. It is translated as CASSLAWGRDEKLFF.

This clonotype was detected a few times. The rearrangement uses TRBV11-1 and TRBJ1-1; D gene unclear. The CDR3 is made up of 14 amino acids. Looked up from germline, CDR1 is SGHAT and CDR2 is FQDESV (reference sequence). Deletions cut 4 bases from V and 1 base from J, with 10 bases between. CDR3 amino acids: CASSSFKGNTEAFF. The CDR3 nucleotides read TGTGCCAGCAGCTCCTTCAAGGGGAACACTGAAGCTTTCTTT. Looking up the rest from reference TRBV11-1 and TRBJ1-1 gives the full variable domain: EAEVAQSPRYKITEKSQAVAFWCDPISGHATLYWYRQILGQGPELLVQFQDESVVDDSQLPKDRFSAERLKGVDSTLKIQPAELGDSAMYLCASSSFKGNTEAFFGQGTRLTVV.

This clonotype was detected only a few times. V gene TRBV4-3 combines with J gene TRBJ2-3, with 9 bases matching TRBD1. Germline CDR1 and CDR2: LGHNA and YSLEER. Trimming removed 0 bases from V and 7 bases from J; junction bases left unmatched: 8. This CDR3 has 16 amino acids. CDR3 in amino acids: CASSQEVGTGRNTQYF. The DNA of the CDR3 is TGCGCCAGCAGCCAAGAAGTCGGGACAGGGAGGAATACGCAGTATTTT.

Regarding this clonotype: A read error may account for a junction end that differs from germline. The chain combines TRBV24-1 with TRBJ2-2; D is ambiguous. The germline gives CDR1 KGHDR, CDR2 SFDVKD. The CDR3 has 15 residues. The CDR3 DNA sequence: TGTGCCGCCAGTGATTTAACAGAGAACACCGGGGAGCTGTTTTTT. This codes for CAASDLTENTGELFF.

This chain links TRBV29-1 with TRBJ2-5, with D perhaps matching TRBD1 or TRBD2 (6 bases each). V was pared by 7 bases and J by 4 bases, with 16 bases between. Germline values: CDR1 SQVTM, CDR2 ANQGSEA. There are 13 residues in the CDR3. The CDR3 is CSAGGLGGETQYF. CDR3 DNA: TGCAGCGCCGGGGGCCTAGGGGGAGAGACCCAGTACTTC.

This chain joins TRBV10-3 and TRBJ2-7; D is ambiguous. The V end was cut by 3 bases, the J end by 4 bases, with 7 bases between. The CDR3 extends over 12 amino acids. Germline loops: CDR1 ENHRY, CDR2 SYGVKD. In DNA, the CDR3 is TGTGCCATCAGTGAAACGGAGTACGAGCAGTACTTC. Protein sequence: CAISETEYEQYF.